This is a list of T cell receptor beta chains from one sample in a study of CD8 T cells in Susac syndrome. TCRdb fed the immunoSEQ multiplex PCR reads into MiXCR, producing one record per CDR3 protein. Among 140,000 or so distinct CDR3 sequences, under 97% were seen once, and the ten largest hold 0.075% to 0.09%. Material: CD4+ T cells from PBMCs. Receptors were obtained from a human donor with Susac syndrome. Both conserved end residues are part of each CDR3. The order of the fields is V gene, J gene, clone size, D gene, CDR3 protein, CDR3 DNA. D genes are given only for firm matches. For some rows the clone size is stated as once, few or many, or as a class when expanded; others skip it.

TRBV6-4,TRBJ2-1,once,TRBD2,CASSDRTRNKNEQFF,TGTGCCAGCAGTGACCGGACTAGGAATAAGAATGAGCAGTTCTTC
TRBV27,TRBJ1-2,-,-,CASSLASDVSGYTF,TGTGCCAGCAGTTTAGCGTCGGACGTCAGTGGCTACACCTTC
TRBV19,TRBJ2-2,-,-,CASDRSLNTGELFF,TGTGCCAGTGACAGGTCCCTGAACACCGGGGAGCTGTTTTTT
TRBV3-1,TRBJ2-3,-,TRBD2,CASSPWIAGGPDTQYF,TGTGCCAGCAGCCCCTGGATAGCGGGAGGGCCAGATACGCAGTATTTT
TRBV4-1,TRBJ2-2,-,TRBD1,CASSQGTGAFTGELFF,TGCGCCAGCAGCCAAGGGACAGGGGCTTTCACCGGGGAGCTGTTTTTT
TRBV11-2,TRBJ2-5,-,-,CASSSGVVPETQYF,TGTGCCAGCAGCTCCGGAGTGGTGCCAGAGACCCAGTACTTC
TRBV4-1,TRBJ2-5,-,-,CASSQDFDGVPRQYF,TGCGCCAGCAGCCAAGATTTTGACGGTGTCCCCCGTCAGTACTTC
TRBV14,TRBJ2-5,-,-,CASSQDPPGETQYF,TGTGCCAGCAGCCAAGATCCCCCAGGAGAGACCCAGTACTTC
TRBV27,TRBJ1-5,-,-,CASRRTNSNQPQHF,TGTGCCAGCAGGCGGACCAATTCGAATCAGCCCCAGCATTTT
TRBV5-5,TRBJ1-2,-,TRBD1,CASSLGTGVHGYTF,TGTGCCAGCAGCTTGGGGACAGGGGTTCATGGCTACACCTTC
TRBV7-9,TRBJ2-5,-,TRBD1,CASSFGQGETQYF,TGTGCCAGCAGCTTCGGACAGGGAGAGACCCAGTACTTC
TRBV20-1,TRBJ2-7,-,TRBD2,CSARGASGSYEQYF,TGCAGTGCTAGAGGGGCTAGCGGCTCCTACGAGCAGTACTTC
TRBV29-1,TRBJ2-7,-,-,CSVLPGVNEQYF,TGCAGCGTCCTCCCGGGGGTGAACGAGCAGTACTTC
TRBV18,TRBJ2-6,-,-,CASSSPFAGFEANVLTF,TGTGCCAGCTCATCCCCCTTCGCGGGGTTCGAGGCCAACGTCCTGACTTTC
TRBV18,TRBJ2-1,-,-,CASSQAFLDNEQFF,TGTGCCAGCTCACAGGCGTTCCTTGACAATGAGCAGTTCTTC
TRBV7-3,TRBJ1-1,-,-,CASSFGGPEAFF,TGTGCCAGCAGCTTCGGGGGTCCTGAAGCTTTCTTT
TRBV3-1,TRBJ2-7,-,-,CASSQAQLDYEQYF,TGTGCCAGCAGCCAAGCTCAACTAGACTACGAGCAGTACTTC
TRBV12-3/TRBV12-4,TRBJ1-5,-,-,CASSREGGAPQHF,TGTGCCAGCAGCCGAGAAGGGGGGGCGCCCCAGCATTTT
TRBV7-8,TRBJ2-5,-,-,CASSPNQETQYF,TGTGCCAGCAGCCCTAACCAAGAGACCCAGTACTTC
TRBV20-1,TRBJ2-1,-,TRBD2,CSARPSGLAGGSSYNEQFF,TGCAGTGCTAGACCCTCGGGACTAGCGGGGGGAAGCTCCTACAATGAGCAGTTCTTC
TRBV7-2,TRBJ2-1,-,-,CASSLGGVPGFNEQFF,TGTGCCAGCAGCTTAGGTGGGGTCCCGGGGTTCAATGAGCAGTTCTTC
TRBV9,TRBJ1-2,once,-,CASSVDGQRNYGYTF,TGTGCCAGCAGCGTAGATGGGCAGCGGAACTATGGCTACACCTTC